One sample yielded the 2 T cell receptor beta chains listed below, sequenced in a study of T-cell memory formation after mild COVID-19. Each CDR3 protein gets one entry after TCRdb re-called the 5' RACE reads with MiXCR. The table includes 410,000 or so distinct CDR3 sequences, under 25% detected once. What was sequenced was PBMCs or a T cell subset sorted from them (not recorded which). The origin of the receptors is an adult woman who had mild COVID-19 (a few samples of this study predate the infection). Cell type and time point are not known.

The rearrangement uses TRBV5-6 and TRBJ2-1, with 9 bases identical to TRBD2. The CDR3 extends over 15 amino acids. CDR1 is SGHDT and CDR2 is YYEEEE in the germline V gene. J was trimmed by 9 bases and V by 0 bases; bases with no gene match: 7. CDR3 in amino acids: CASSLALAGLGEQFF. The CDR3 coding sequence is TGTGCCAGCAGCTTGGCCCTAGCGGGGTTGGGTGAGCAGTTCTTC.

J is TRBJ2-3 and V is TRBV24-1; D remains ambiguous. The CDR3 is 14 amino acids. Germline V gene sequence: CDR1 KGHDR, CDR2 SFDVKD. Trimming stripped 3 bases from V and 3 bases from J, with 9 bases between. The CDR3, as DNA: TGTGCCACCAGTGATCCGAGACTTACAGATACGCAGTATTTT. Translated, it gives CATSDPRLTDTQYF.